The T cell receptor beta chain under discussion was sequenced for a study of T cells in Graves' hyperthyroidism and ophthalmopathy. Overall study results and limits: Most clonotypes expanded in thyroid above 0.001 were likewise present in blood. Ophthalmopathy cases were set apart from stable hyperthyroidism by a 13 V-J model.

It was RNA transcripts that yielded the amplified TCR beta CDR3 regions. The HTBI set primed first-round TCR CDR3 RT-PCR. TCRdb reprocessed the multiplex PCR reads via MiXCR and lists one record per CDR3 protein. The sample records 700,000 or so distinct CDR3 sequences, about 17% being singletons. Trimming shortened V by 5 bases and J by 0 bases, and 8 bases separated the two germline ends. Germline V CDR1 and CDR2: GTSNPN, SVGIG (reference sequence). The CDR3 length is 13 residues. Stable Graves' hyperthyroidism denoted no ophthalmopathy progression over 18 months. Participants, patients aged 18 to 65, had newly diagnosed hyperthyroidism with a duration under 2 months. This clonotype was seen a few times. The antigen is unknown.

The chain combines TRBV30 with TRBJ1-3; D is undetermined. The specimen was blood. The clonotype was recovered from a man between 18 and 29 years old with Graves' hyperthyroidism. CDR3 residues: CAWEGFSGNTIYF. CDR3 bases: TGTGCCTGGGAAGGTTTCTCTGGAAACACCATATATTTT.